These 25 T cell receptor beta chains were all obtained from the same sample, sequenced in a study of T cells expressing NK-cell markers. TCRdb re-analyzed the 5' RACE reads; it lists each CDR3 protein once, without DNA. Its table lists about 260,000 distinct CDR3 sequences. Sequenced material: blood T cells: a sorted CD56 or NKG2C T cell subset, CD4+ or CD8+ T cells, or bulk PBMC T cells (not recorded which). These receptors were taken from a man between 18 and 35 years old in good health.

V is TRBV20-1 and J is TRBJ2-7. The CDR3 is made up of 12 amino acids. Germline V lookup: CDR1 DFQATT, CDR2 SNEGSKA (reference sequence). This CDR3 is CSVGGRTYEQYF.

CDR3 protein: CSAMVTSGYNEQFF. V and J are TRBV29-1 and TRBJ2-1; TCRdb calls TRBD2, which cannot be checked without DNA. Germline-derived CDR1 and CDR2 are SQVTM and ANQGSEA. This CDR3 spans 14 amino acids.

V usage is TRBV4-1 and J usage is TRBJ2-2; TCRdb designates TRBD1, a call that cannot be tested without DNA. The germline V gene has CDR1 MGHRA and CDR2 YSYEKL. The CDR3 runs to 14 residues. CDR3: CASTWTGMTGELFF.

The rearrangement links TRBV6-1 to TRBJ2-3; TCRdb's D gene call, TRBD1, goes unchecked for lack of DNA. This CDR3 has 17 residues. Germline V gene lookup returns CDR1 MNHNS and CDR2 SASEGT. This CDR3 reads CASSAGTGQRSTDTQYF.

The J gene is TRBJ2-3, the V gene TRBV9; TCRdb's D call, TRBD2, is unchecked because there is no DNA. The CDR3 spans 15 residues. In germline, CDR1 is SGDLS, CDR2 YYNGEE. The CDR3 reads CASSAFTGPTDTQYF.

V and J are TRBV11-2 and TRBJ2-3. Germline CDR1 and CDR2: SGHAT and FQNNGV. The CDR3 spans 11 residues. The CDR3 here is CASRQWDTQYF.

The rearrangement links TRBV5-1 to TRBJ1-1. This CDR3 contains 14 residues. Looked up from germline, CDR1 is SGHRS and CDR2 is YFSETQ. CDR3 region: CASSLEAAGPEAFF.

This chain links TRBV3-1 with TRBJ1-2. The CDR3 spans 18 residues. Germline values: CDR1 LGHDT, CDR2 YNNKEL (reference sequence). CDR3 region: CASSQVRFEAPSNYGYTF.

The chain uses TRBV5-1 and TRBJ2-1; TCRdb designates TRBD1, a call that cannot be tested without DNA. Germline assignment: CDR1 SGHRS and CDR2 YFSETQ. The CDR3 has 16 amino acids. The CDR3 sequence: CASSFGLVPGGNEQFF. Using reference TRBV5-1 and TRBJ2-1 for the parts outside the CDR3, the full variable domain is KAGVTQTPRYLIKTRGQQVTLSCSPISGHRSVSWYQQTPGQGLQFLFEYFSETQRNKGNFPGRFSGRQFSNSRSEMNVSTLELGDSALYLCASSFGLVPGGNEQFFGPGTRLTVL.

The chain links TRBV7-2 to TRBJ2-1. The germline V gene has CDR1 SGHTA and CDR2 FQGNSA. The CDR3 is 11 amino acids. CDR3: CASSPASEQFF.

The chain links TRBV12-3 or TRBV12-4 to TRBJ2-1; TCRdb selects TRBD1, and the lack of DNA leaves this call unchecked. CDR3 size: 18 residues. CDR3 sequence reads: CASSLAGTTGSSYNEQFF.

V gene TRBV7-2 combines with J gene TRBJ2-5; TCRdb lists TRBD1, though no DNA is available to test this call. Germline CDR1 and CDR2: SGHTA and FQGNSA. The length of the CDR3 is 14 residues. CDR3 sequence: CASSLPSVAETQYF.

V gene TRBV12-5 combines with J gene TRBJ1-2; TCRdb's D gene call, TRBD1, goes unchecked for lack of DNA. This CDR3 comprises 12 residues. Germline loops: CDR1 LGHNT, CDR2 FRNRAP. The CDR3 spells CASAGTGDGYTF.

This sequence joins TRBV29-1 and TRBJ2-1; TCRdb designates TRBD2, a call that cannot be tested without DNA. The CDR3 contains 14 residues. CDR1 SQVTM and CDR2 ANQGSEA come from the germline V gene. This CDR3 reads CSLSGRAQIAEQFF.

V gene TRBV9 combines with J gene TRBJ2-7; lacking DNA, the TRBD1 call made by TCRdb goes unchecked. Germline assignment: CDR1 SGDLS and CDR2 YYNGEE. The CDR3 runs to 14 residues. The CDR3 loop reads CASSVGAGLYEQYF.

V and J are TRBV29-1 and TRBJ2-5; TCRdb indicates TRBD1, and absent DNA this call remains unverified. The CDR3 runs 14 residues. From germline, CDR1 is SQVTM and CDR2 ANQGSEA. CDR3 amino acids: CSTPGAGRSETQYF.

The chain combines TRBV2 with TRBJ2-5; the D call from TCRdb, TRBD1, cannot be confirmed without DNA. Germline V gene lookup returns CDR1 SNHLY and CDR2 FYNNEI. This CDR3 is 15 amino acids long. The CDR3 sequence: CASRGFQAYQETQYF.

The chain employs TRBV20-1 and TRBJ2-1; TCRdb's D call, TRBD1, is unchecked because there is no DNA. The CDR3 consists of 16 residues. CDR1 and CDR2 from the germline V gene are DFQATT and SNEGSKA (reference sequence). The CDR3 loop reads CSASETLAGRGNEQFF.

The gene calls are TRBV10-3 and TRBJ2-1; TCRdb reports TRBD1, a call that lacks DNA to check it against. Germline CDR1 ENHRY, CDR2 SYGVKD. CDR3 length: 14 residues. CDR3 sequence reads: CAIKQDRSNNEQFF.

This sequence joins TRBV29-1 and TRBJ2-3; TCRdb's D gene call, TRBD2, goes unchecked for lack of DNA. The germline V gene has CDR1 SQVTM and CDR2 ANQGSEA. CDR3 length: 12 residues. CDR3 sequence reads: CSGTGRPDTQYF.

This chain connects TRBV7-2 to TRBJ2-2. Germline values: CDR1 SGHTA, CDR2 FQGNSA. This CDR3 has 12 amino acids. Here the CDR3 reads CASSPELGELFF.

J is TRBJ2-1 and V is TRBV19. This CDR3 is built from 17 residues. Germline V gene sequence: CDR1 LNHDA, CDR2 SQIVND (reference sequence). The CDR3 sequence: CASSMYVDSSSYNEQFF.

The rearrangement joins TRBV7-8 to TRBJ2-1; TCRdb's D call of TRBD2 is untestable without DNA. The CDR3 covers 16 residues. The germline gives CDR1 SGHVS, CDR2 FQNEAQ. CDR3 sequence: CASSPTWLREDNEQFF.

The CDR3 here is CSARSYAGEAFF. This chain joins TRBV20-1 and TRBJ1-1. Germline V CDR1 and CDR2: DFQATT, SNEGSKA (reference sequence). The CDR3 is 12 residues long.

The V call is TRBV20-1, the J call TRBJ2-3; TCRdb picks TRBD2, but there is no DNA to check that call. CDR3 length equals 15 residues. CDR1 and CDR2 from the germline V gene are DFQATT and SNEGSKA (reference sequence). CDR3 sequence: CSALDRAGGRDTQYF.